These 17 T cell receptor beta chains share one sample of origin, sequenced in a study of vaccination effects on CD4 cells after COVID-19. Method: immunoSEQ multiplex PCR; TCRdb's copy keeps in-frame clones and lacks some. Here the sample spans some 39,000 clones, around 80% being singletons. These receptors have no known antigen. Researchers isolated CD4+ T cells once approximately 10 days of culture had elapsed. The input for sequencing was CD4+ T cells from PBMCs cultured without peptide, taken before COVID-19 vaccination. The receptors were gathered from a human donor who received a COVID-19 vaccine.

The chain has TRBV5-1 and TRBJ2-2; no clear D gene. The CDR3 extends over 14 amino acids. Germline V CDR1 and CDR2: SGHRS, YFSETQ. The V and J ends lost 2 bases and 7 bases respectively, with 12 bases between them. CDR3 sequence: CASSFASSSGELFF. CDR3 nucleotides: TGCGCCAGCAGCTTTGCTAGTAGTAGCGGGGAGCTGTTTTTT.

The V call is TRBV7-2, the J call TRBJ2-1; tentatively, D is TRBD1 or TRBD2 (5 bases each). CDR1 and CDR2 from the germline V gene are SGHTA and FQGNSA. The CDR3 is 14 amino acids. Trimming left V 0 bases short and J 5 bases short, with 8 bases between. CDR3 protein: CASSLAGRDNEQFF. In nucleotides, the CDR3 is TGTGCCAGCAGCTTAGCGGGACGGGACAATGAGCAGTTCTTC.

The rearrangement joins TRBV7-9 to TRBJ1-1; TRBD1 matches 10 bases. The CDR3 is made up of 14 amino acids. J was trimmed by 4 bases and V by 5 bases; bases with no gene match: 4. Germline lookup yields CDR1 SEHNR and CDR2 FQNEAQ (reference sequence). CDR3 sequence reads: CASSLRDRGTEAFF. CDR3 in DNA: TGTGCCAGCAGCCTCCGGGACAGGGGCACTGAAGCTTTCTTT.

The V and J genes are TRBV3-1 (or the pseudogene TRBV3-2) and TRBJ2-2; D is possibly TRBD2 (7 bases). Trimming took 4 bases from V and 4 from J, leaving 19 bases between them. The CDR3 covers 17 residues. CDR1 is LGHDT, CDR2 YNNKEL, per germline (reference sequence). Here the CDR3 reads CASSRARGGGPTGELFF. The CDR3 coding sequence is TGTGCCAGCAGCCGGGCGAGAGGGGGGGGGCCCACCGGGGAGCTGTTTTTT.

The chain carries TRBV5-1 and TRBJ1-1, with D maybe TRBD1 (5 bases). The germline V gene has CDR1 SGHRS and CDR2 YFSETQ. V lost 4 bases and J 2 bases, leaving 9 bases between the germline ends. This CDR3 has 13 residues. CDR3: CASSPGQNTEAFF. The DNA of the CDR3 is TGCGCCAGCAGCCCCGGACAAAACACTGAAGCTTTCTTT.

V gene TRBV5-4 combines with J gene TRBJ1-1, with TRBD1 identical over 10 bases. J was trimmed by 4 bases and V by 4 bases; bases with no gene match: 7. This CDR3 is built from 15 residues. Germline V CDR1 and CDR2: SGHNT, YYREEE (reference sequence). The CDR3 DNA follows: TGTGCCAGCAGCCCGAGACAGGGGGCGAGCACTGAAGCTTTCTTT. This codes for CASSPRQGASTEAFF.

The chain joins TRBV10-1 to TRBJ1-1; no reliable D call. The V and J ends lost 3 bases and 3 bases respectively, with 11 bases between them. The germline V gene has CDR1 WNHNN and CDR2 SYGVQD (reference sequence). The CDR3 has 14 residues. Here the CDR3 reads CASSDPSGYTEAFF. The CDR3 nucleotides are TGCGCCAGCAGTGACCCAAGCGGATACACTGAAGCTTTCTTT.

J is TRBJ2-1 and V is TRBV19; TRBD2 agrees at 8 bases. The CDR3 sequence is 17 residues long. Germline trimming cut 5 bases from V and 3 bases from J; bases unmatched to any gene: 12. The germline CDR1 and CDR2 sequences are LNHDA and SQIVND (reference sequence). The CDR3 DNA is TGTGCCAGTAGTCCCAGCCATAGCGGGGTAGGCTACAATGAGCAGTTCTTC. This codes for CASSPSHSGVGYNEQFF.

The chain recombines TRBV7-3 with TRBJ2-3, with D unresolved. The V end was cut by 5 bases, the J end by 10 bases, with 16 bases between. The CDR3 has 13 amino acids. Looked up from germline, CDR1 is SGHTA and CDR2 is FQGTGA. CDR3 sequence (DNA): TGTGCCAGCAGCACGGACGGTACGAGGTCGCAGTATTTT. This gives the protein CASSTDGTRSQYF.

This rearrangement joins TRBV3-1 (or the pseudogene TRBV3-2) to TRBJ1-2, with 10 bases that match TRBD1. Germline CDR1 reads LGHDT; CDR2 reads YNNKEL (reference sequence). This CDR3 is built from 14 residues. V lost 4 bases to trimming and J lost 7 bases; unmatched junction nucleotides: 6. The CDR3 DNA sequence: TGTGCCAGCAGCCGACAGGGGGCGAAGGGTGGCTACACCTTC. Its protein is CASSRQGAKGGYTF.

V is TRBV6-6 and J is TRBJ1-5; D call uncertain. Germline loops: CDR1 MNHNY, CDR2 SVGAGI (reference sequence). The V end was cut by 5 bases, the J end by 4 bases, with 9 bases between. The CDR3 has 13 residues. CDR3 residues: CASSTTGNQPQHF. DNA for the CDR3: TGTGCCAGCAGTACCACTGGGAATCAGCCCCAGCATTTT.

This clone was counted once. V usage is TRBV7-2 and J usage is TRBJ1-5; D not certain. V lost 2 bases, J lost 6 bases, and 8 bases lay in between. CDR3 length equals 13 residues. Per the germline V gene, CDR1 is SGHTA and CDR2 is FQGNSA. The CDR3, as DNA: TGTGCCAGCAGCTTAATTGACGGTCAGCCCCAGCATTTT. This gives the protein CASSLIDGQPQHF.

The J gene is TRBJ1-1, the V gene TRBV5-8; D is perhaps TRBD1 (6 bases). The CDR3 sequence is 15 residues long. CDR1 and CDR2 (germline): SGHTS, YDEGEE. V was trimmed by 0 bases and J by 10 bases, leaving 19 bases between them. The CDR3 coding sequence is TGTGCCAGCAGCTTGGGGGATCCGAGGGGGGCAAGAGCTTTCTTT. It is translated as CASSLGDPRGARAFF. Supplemented by reference TRBV5-8 and TRBJ1-1, the full variable domain reads EAGVTQSPTHLIKTRGQQATLRCSPISGHTSVYWYQQALGLGLQFLLWYDEGEERNRGNFPPRFSGRQFPNYSSELNVNALELEDSALYLCASSLGDPRGARAFFGQGTRLTVV.

The rearrangement joins TRBV30 to TRBJ1-1; D perhaps matches TRBD1 (6 bases). Germline assignment: CDR1 GTSNPN and CDR2 SVGIG (reference sequence). V was pared by 2 bases and J by 3 bases, with 13 bases between. This CDR3 spans 14 amino acids. The DNA for the CDR3 is TGTGCCTGGAGTCAGTCAGGGGCTCACACTGAAGCTTTCTTT. Residues: CAWSQSGAHTEAFF.

The rearrangement links TRBV6-5 to TRBJ2-1, with a possible D match to TRBD1 (6 bases). The CDR3 is 15 residues long. Germline values: CDR1 MNHEY, CDR2 SVGAGI. V was shortened by 2 bases and J by 5 bases, with 13 bases between the two germline ends. CDR3 sequence (DNA): TGTGCCAGCAGTTACGGGGGCAGGATTAACAATGAGCAGTTCTTC. It codes for CASSYGGRINNEQFF.

This chain links TRBV3-1 (or the pseudogene TRBV3-2) with TRBJ1-4, with a possible D match to TRBD1 (6 bases). CDR3 length: 15 residues. Per germline, CDR1 LGHDT and CDR2 YNNKEL (reference sequence). Trimming took off 5 bases at V and 7 bases at J, with 17 bases between the two ends. The CDR3 DNA reads as TGTGCCAGCAGCGGGGCGAACAGAGGGGGTGAAAAACTGTTTTTT. Translating it yields CASSGANRGGEKLFF.

V and J are TRBV5-1 and TRBJ2-5; no clear D gene. CDR3 size: 13 residues. CDR1 is SGHRS and CDR2 is YFSETQ in the germline V gene. V was clipped by 4 bases and J by 5 bases, with 12 bases between them. The CDR3 sequence: CASSQGSAETQYF. The CDR3 region has the DNA TGCGCCAGCAGCCAAGGGTCGGCGGAGACCCAGTACTTC. Full variable domain (remainder filled in from reference TRBV5-1 and TRBJ2-5): KAGVTQTPRYLIKTRGQQVTLSCSPISGHRSVSWYQQTPGQGLQFLFEYFSETQRNKGNFPGRFSGRQFSNSRSEMNVSTLELGDSALYLCASSQGSAETQYFGPGTRLLVL.